The next 2 T cell receptor beta chains were all read from a single sample in a study of cytomegalovirus exposure and HLA in healthy donors. The PCR had 60 Vbeta and 13 Jbeta primers. Profiling relied on immunoSEQ multiplex PCR, and the TCRdb table lists in-frame clones only, not all of them. Of roughly 110,000 clones in the sample, approximately 74% were seen once. What was sequenced was PBMCs. Source of these receptors: a woman aged 35 to 49 in good health and CMV-seropositive.

The CDR3 sequence is CASSQSRTGGHEQYF. The CDR3 DNA follows: TGCGCCAGCAGCCAAAGTCGGACAGGGGGGCACGAGCAGTACTTC. This rearrangement joins TRBV4-3 to TRBJ2-7, with 10 bases identical to TRBD1. The length of the CDR3 is 15 residues. J gave up 5 bases and V 2 bases, and 6 bases lay outside the gene matches. CDR1 is LGHNA and CDR2 is YSLEER in the germline V gene.

This clone was seen a single time. This chain joins TRBV30 and TRBJ1-6; D may be TRBD1 (5 bases). The germline V gene has CDR1 GTSNPN and CDR2 SVGIG (reference sequence). The germline V and J ends were trimmed by 8 bases and 7 bases, with 15 bases remaining between them. The CDR3 is 13 residues long. Written as DNA, the CDR3 is TGTGCCGGGGGGTATGTCCGCAATTCACCCCTCCACTTT. Encoded protein: CAGGYVRNSPLHF. The entire variable domain, with the rest obtained from reference TRBV30 and TRBJ1-6, is as follows: SQTIHQWPATLVQPVGSPLSLECTVEGTSNPNLYWYRQAAGRGLQLLFYSVGIGQISSEVPQNLSASRPQDRQFILSSKKLLLSDSGFYLCAGGYVRNSPLHFGNGTRLTVT.